This T cell receptor (beta chain) was observed in a study of blood T cells in healthy people across ages. Study overall: About one barcoded beta molecule per two T cells was captured by template switching.

Primed by a sample-barcoded 5' primer and a J-beta primer mix, a second PCR proceeded for 7 to 11 cycles. TCRdb called the 5' RACE reads again in MiXCR, with one record for every CDR3 protein. The sample lists approximately 900,000 distinct CDR3 sequences, under 50% occurring once. The sequencing sample was made of blood. The origin of this receptor is a man younger than 40 in good health.

CDR3 protein: CASSFGGGGYTF. The CDR3 nucleotides read TGTGCCAGCAGTTTCGGAGGGGGTGGCTACACCTTC. This chain connects TRBV28 to TRBJ1-2; D possibly corresponds to TRBD1 (6 bases). Trimming removed 3 bases from V and 7 bases from J, with 9 bases in between. CDR3 length: 12 amino acids. The germline gives CDR1 MDHEN, CDR2 SYDVKM.